A single sample gave rise to the 18 T cell receptor beta chains below, sequenced in a study of T cell responses to AZD1222 COVID-19 vaccine. Clones were sequenced by immunoSEQ multiplex PCR, and TCRdb holds only the in-frame ones, with some missing. Of about 93,000 clones listed, 75% to 90% are singletons. The sequenced sample was peripheral blood, obtained 28 days after the second AZD1222 dose. The receptors derive from an adult who received the AZD1222 COVID-19 vaccine.

CDR3 loop: CAWSSGLNEKLFF. Here the CDR3 DNA reads TGTGCCTGGAGTAGCGGTCTTAATGAAAAACTGTTTTTT. This sequence joins TRBV30 and TRBJ1-4; unclear D gene. The CDR3 contains 13 residues. Germline V gene lookup returns CDR1 GTSNPN and CDR2 SVGIG (reference sequence). V was shortened by 2 bases and J by 4 bases, with 8 bases between the two germline ends.

This chain joins TRBV5-6 and TRBJ2-3; D assignment may be TRBD1 or TRBD2 (5 bases each). V was trimmed by 0 bases and J by 1 base, leaving 9 bases between them. CDR3 length: 15 amino acids. Per germline, CDR1 SGHDT and CDR2 YYEEEE. Here the CDR3 reads CASSLGGVGTDTQYF. As DNA, the CDR3 is TGTGCCAGCAGCTTGGGAGGGGTGGGCACAGATACGCAGTATTTT.

This clone has at least ten counts. This sequence joins TRBV15 and TRBJ2-1; D gene ambiguous. The CDR3 runs to 16 residues. V lost 5 bases and J 0 bases, leaving 14 bases between the germline ends. CDR1 is LNHNV, CDR2 YYDKDF, per germline (reference sequence). The CDR3 is CATSGEMLSSYNEQFF. The CDR3, as DNA: TGTGCCACCAGCGGTGAGATGTTGAGCTCCTACAATGAGCAGTTCTTC.

The chain couples TRBV5-1 to TRBJ2-3, with 11 bases aligning to TRBD2. The V segment lost 4 bases and the J segment 2 bases; nucleotides outside the gene matches: 6. This CDR3 contains 16 residues. In germline, CDR1 is SGHRS, CDR2 YFSETQ. CDR3 loop: CASSLGTSGYTDTQYF. Here the CDR3 DNA reads TGCGCCAGCAGCCTCGGGACTAGCGGATACACAGATACGCAGTATTTT.

The chain links TRBV10-3 to TRBJ2-7; 11 positions agree with TRBD2. Germline values: CDR1 ENHRY, CDR2 SYGVKD. The CDR3 consists of 14 residues. Trimming removed 6 bases from V and 3 bases from J; junction bases left unmatched: 4. The CDR3 nucleotides are TGTGCCATCAGGGCGACTAGCGGGGACTACGAGCAGTACTTC. Translation: CAIRATSGDYEQYF.

The chain couples TRBV9 to TRBJ2-7; either TRBD1 or TRBD2 may fit D (5 bases each). CDR3 size: 14 residues. Per the germline V gene, CDR1 is SGDLS and CDR2 is YYNGEE. The ends were cut back, 5 bases at V and 2 bases at J, with 14 bases in the middle. The CDR3 here is CASSQTGTAYEQYF. CDR3 nucleotide sequence: TGTGCCAGCAGTCAGACCGGGACGGCCTACGAGCAGTACTTC.

The gene calls are TRBV30 and TRBJ1-1, with D perhaps matching TRBD1 (5 bases). V was cut by 4 bases and J by 1 base, with 19 bases left in between. This CDR3 has 16 residues. CDR1 GTSNPN and CDR2 SVGIG come from the germline V gene (reference sequence). The CDR3: CAWTDSPKAKNTEAFF. CDR3 DNA: TGTGCCTGGACCGACAGCCCGAAGGCAAAGAACACTGAAGCTTTCTTT.

The chain links TRBV5-4 to TRBJ2-1, with D tentatively TRBD2 (6 bases). Germline V gives CDR1 SGHNT, CDR2 YYREEE (reference sequence). Trimming stripped 5 bases from V and 5 bases from J, with 11 bases between. This CDR3 region has 13 residues. The CDR3 DNA is TGTGCCAGCAGGTTGTGGGGGGACAATGAGCAGTTCTTC. Its translation: CASRLWGDNEQFF. The whole variable domain, remainder taken from reference TRBV5-4 and TRBJ2-1, is ETGVTQSPTHLIKTRGQQVTLRCSSQSGHNTVSWYQQALGQGPQFIFQYYREEENGRGNFPPRFSGLQFPNYSSELNVNALELDDSALYLCASRLWGDNEQFFGPGTRLTVL.

The chain recombines TRBV5-6 with TRBJ2-1, with a weak D call TRBD1 (6 bases). Germline V gives CDR1 SGHDT, CDR2 YYEEEE. This CDR3 comprises 13 residues. The ends were cut back, 4 bases at V and 7 bases at J, with 12 bases in the middle. Here the CDR3 reads CASSAGQPNEQFF. For the CDR3, the DNA is TGTGCCAGCAGCGCAGGACAGCCAAATGAGCAGTTCTTC.

The chain employs TRBV30 and TRBJ1-1, with 9 bases identical to TRBD1. With V trimmed by 2 bases and J by 5 bases, 6 bases remained unmatched. Per germline, CDR1 GTSNPN and CDR2 SVGIG (reference sequence). The CDR3 consists of 14 residues. CDR3 nucleotide sequence: TGTGCCTGGAGTCGACAGACAGGGGGTACTGAAGCTTTCTTT. Protein product: CAWSRQTGGTEAFF.

V and J are TRBV5-1 and TRBJ2-1; D remains unclear. In germline, CDR1 is SGHRS, CDR2 YFSETQ. Between the trimmed V and J ends, which lost 1 base and 7 bases, there was a span of 9 bases. CDR3 length equals 13 residues. The DNA for the CDR3 is TGCGCCAGCAGCTTGTCCCCACGGAATGAGCAGTTCTTC. Amino acid sequence: CASSLSPRNEQFF.

CDR3 coding DNA: TGCGCCAGCAGCCAAGAGATGGGTGGGGGCCGGTCACCCCTCCACTTT. It translates to CASSQEMGGGRSPLHF. The V gene is TRBV4-3, the J gene TRBJ1-6; possible D gene TRBD1, 6 bases. Trimming shortened V by 0 bases and J by 10 bases, and 16 bases separated the two germline ends. Germline V gene data show CDR1 as LGHNA and CDR2 as YSLEER. The CDR3 runs 16 residues.

This sequence joins TRBV11-2 and TRBJ1-1, with D tentatively TRBD1 (5 bases). Germline V lookup: CDR1 SGHAT, CDR2 FQNNGV. Trimming cost V 5 bases and J 2 bases, with 9 bases left between them. This CDR3 comprises 13 residues. The CDR3 region is CASSPQVNTEAFF. The CDR3 DNA sequence: TGTGCCAGCAGCCCACAGGTTAACACTGAAGCTTTCTTT.

This chain uses TRBV12-3 or TRBV12-4 with TRBJ2-7; D possibly corresponds to TRBD1 (5 bases). Deletions cut 6 bases from V and 2 bases from J, with 11 bases between. This CDR3 comprises 13 residues. CDR3 sequence: CASSPDRPYEQYF. Written as DNA, the CDR3 is TGTGCCAGCAGCCCCGACAGACCCTACGAGCAGTACTTC.

V is TRBV2 and J is TRBJ1-5, with 8 bases matching TRBD1. V trimming: 5 bases; J trimming: 4 bases; junction bases outside the gene matches: 7. There are 15 residues in the CDR3. CDR1 and CDR2 from the germline V gene are SNHLY and FYNNEI. CDR3 coding DNA: TGTGCCAGCAGTTGGGACAGGATGAGGAATCAGCCCCAGCATTTT. Residues: CASSWDRMRNQPQHF. Supplemented by reference TRBV2 and TRBJ1-5, the full variable domain reads EPEVTQTPSHQVTQMGQEVILRCVPISNHLYFYWYRQILGQKVEFLVSFYNNEISEKSEIFDDQFSVERPDGSNFTLKIRSTKLEDSAMYFCASSWDRMRNQPQHFGDGTRLSIL.

For this clone: Compared with germline, one end of the junction differs, possibly owing to a read error. The chain uses TRBV12-5 and TRBJ1-2; TRBD1 is a possible D gene (5 bases). This CDR3 has 13 residues. Germline CDR1 is LGHNT and CDR2 is FRNRAP. This CDR3 is CASGLVNGGMAAF. CDR3 bases: TGTGCTAGTGGTTTGGTAAACGGGGGGATGGCGGCCTTC.

A few counts support this clone. The chain employs TRBV6-5 and TRBJ1-1; 8 bases align to TRBD1. J was trimmed by 6 bases and V by 6 bases; bases with no gene match: 6. CDR3 length equals 13 residues. The germline CDR1 and CDR2 sequences are MNHEY and SVGAGI. The CDR3 loop is CASSIGQGAEAFF. The CDR3 nucleotides are TGTGCCAGCAGCATAGGACAGGGCGCTGAAGCTTTCTTT.

CDR3 region: CASSTLGRGLFSGYTF. In nucleotides, the CDR3 is TGTGCCAGTAGTACACTGGGCAGGGGGCTGTTTAGTGGCTACACCTTC. The chain uses TRBV19 and TRBJ1-2, with 8 bases aligning to TRBD1. The CDR3 is made up of 16 amino acids. Losses at the gene ends were 4 bases for V and 7 bases for J; bases not matched to a gene: 14. Germline V gene data show CDR1 as LNHDA and CDR2 as SQIVND (reference sequence). Using reference TRBV19 and TRBJ1-2 for the parts outside the CDR3, the full variable domain is DGGITQSPKYLFRKEGQNVTLSCEQNLNHDAMYWYRQDPGQGLRLIYYSQIVNDFQKGDIAEGYSVSREKKESFPLTVTSAQKNPTAFYLCASSTLGRGLFSGYTFGSGTRLTVV.